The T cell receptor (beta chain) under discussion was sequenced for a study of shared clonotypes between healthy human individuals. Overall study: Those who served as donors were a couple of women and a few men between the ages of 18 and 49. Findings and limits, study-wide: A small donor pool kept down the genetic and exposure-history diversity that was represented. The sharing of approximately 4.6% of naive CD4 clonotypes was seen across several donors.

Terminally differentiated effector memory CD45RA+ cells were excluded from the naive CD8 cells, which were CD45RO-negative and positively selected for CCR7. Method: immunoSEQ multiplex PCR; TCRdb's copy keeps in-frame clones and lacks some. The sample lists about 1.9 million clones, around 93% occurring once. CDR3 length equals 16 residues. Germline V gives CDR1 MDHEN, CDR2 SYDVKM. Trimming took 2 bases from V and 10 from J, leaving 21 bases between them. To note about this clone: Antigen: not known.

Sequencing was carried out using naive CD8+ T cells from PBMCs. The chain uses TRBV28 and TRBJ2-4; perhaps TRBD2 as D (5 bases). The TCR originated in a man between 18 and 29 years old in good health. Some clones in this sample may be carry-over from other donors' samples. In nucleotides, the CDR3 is TGTGCCAGCAGTTTAAGGATGGGTCTCGGGGAGAGAATTCAGTACTTC. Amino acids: CASSLRMGLGERIQYF.